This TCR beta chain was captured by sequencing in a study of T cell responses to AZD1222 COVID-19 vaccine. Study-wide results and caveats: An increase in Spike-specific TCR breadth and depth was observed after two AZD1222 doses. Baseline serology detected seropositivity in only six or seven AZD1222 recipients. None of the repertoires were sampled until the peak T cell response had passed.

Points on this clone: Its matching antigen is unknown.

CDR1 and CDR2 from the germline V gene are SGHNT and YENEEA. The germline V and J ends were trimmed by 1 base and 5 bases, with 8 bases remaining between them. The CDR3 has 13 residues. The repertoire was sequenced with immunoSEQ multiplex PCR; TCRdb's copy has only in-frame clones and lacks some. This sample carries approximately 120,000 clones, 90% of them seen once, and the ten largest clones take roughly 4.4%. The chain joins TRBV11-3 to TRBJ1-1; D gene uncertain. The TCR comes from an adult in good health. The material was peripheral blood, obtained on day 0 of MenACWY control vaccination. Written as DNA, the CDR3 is TGTGCCAGCAGCTTAGCTCTGGGGACTGAAGCTTTCTTT. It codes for CASSLALGTEAFF.